A single sample is the source of the 28 T cell receptor beta chains below, sequenced in a study of blood T cell repertoires in COVID-19. Assay: immunoSEQ multiplex PCR; the TCRdb copy retains only in-frame clones and omits some. The top ten hold 1% to 1.5% of the sample, which has 150,000 or so clones, 87% seen once. The sequenced sample was PBMCs or T cells enriched from blood (not recorded which). Receptors originate from a human donor with acute COVID-19. The donor label of this sample is uncertain.

The rearrangement links TRBV30 to TRBJ1-5, with a possible D match to TRBD1 (5 bases). The CDR3 loop spans 13 amino acids. Germline assignment: CDR1 GTSNPN and CDR2 SVGIG (reference sequence). V lost 1 base and J lost 4, with 8 bases in between. CDR3 region: CAWSGTPNQPQHF. In nucleotides, the CDR3 is TGTGCCTGGAGTGGGACACCAAATCAGCCCCAGCATTTT.

This clone was counted once. The V gene is TRBV5-8, the J gene TRBJ2-5; D is unclear. This CDR3 has 12 amino acids. Trimming pared 1 base from V and 4 bases from J, leaving 5 bases between. The germline V gene has CDR1 SGHTS and CDR2 YDEGEE. As DNA, the CDR3 is TGTGCCAGCAGCTTGATTAGAGAGACCCAGTACTTC. Its protein is CASSLIRETQYF. Filled out from reference TRBV5-8 and TRBJ2-5, the complete variable domain reads EAGVTQSPTHLIKTRGQQATLRCSPISGHTSVYWYQQALGLGLQFLLWYDEGEERNRGNFPPRFSGRQFPNYSSELNVNALELEDSALYLCASSLIRETQYFGPGTRLLVL.

The sample holds one count of this clone. The chain has TRBV13 and TRBJ2-7, with 8 bases identical to TRBD2. The V and J ends lost 5 bases and 3 bases, in that order; junction bases with no gene match: 3. The CDR3 is 13 amino acids. Germline lookup yields CDR1 PRHDT and CDR2 FYEKMQ (reference sequence). CDR3 DNA sequence: TGTGCCAGCAGCCCACGGGGGGGCTACGAGCAGTACTTC. Translation gives CASSPRGGYEQYF.

V and J are TRBV5-1 and TRBJ2-2; D unclear. V was cut by 6 bases and J by 4 bases, with 13 bases left in between. Germline-derived CDR1 and CDR2 are SGHRS and YFSETQ. The CDR3 consists of 14 residues. The CDR3 spells CASTDTLLTGELFF. The CDR3 DNA is TGCGCCAGCACCGACACGCTCCTCACCGGGGAGCTGTTTTTT.

The chain links TRBV5-4 to TRBJ1-3; D is undetermined. Between the trimmed V and J ends, which lost 2 bases and 0 bases, there was a span of 9 bases. Germline V lookup: CDR1 SGHNT, CDR2 YYREEE (reference sequence). The CDR3 length is 15 residues. The chain's CDR3 is CASSFSGDSGNTIYF. The CDR3 nucleotides are TGTGCCAGCAGCTTCTCCGGGGACTCTGGAAACACCATATATTTT.

The chain combines TRBV18 with TRBJ2-7, with 9 bases fitting TRBD1. CDR3 length: 16 residues. Germline trimming cut 4 bases from V and 2 bases from J; bases unmatched to any gene: 9. Per germline, CDR1 KGHSH and CDR2 LQKENI. CDR3 region: CASSRPGQGGTYEQYF. The CDR3 DNA follows: TGTGCCAGCTCACGACCGGGACAGGGAGGCACCTACGAGCAGTACTTC.

The CDR3 coding sequence is TGCGCCAGCAGCCAAGGCTACGGAGGTAACAATGAGCAGTTCTTC. Its protein is CASSQGYGGNNEQFF. V gene TRBV4-1 combines with J gene TRBJ2-1, with D possibly matching TRBD2 (5 bases). This CDR3 comprises 15 residues. Germline CDR1 is MGHRA and CDR2 is YSYEKL. V was cut by 1 base and J by 5 bases, with 12 bases left in between.

The J gene is TRBJ2-3, the V gene TRBV4-2; D is unclear. The CDR3 runs to 16 residues. Looked up from germline, CDR1 is LGHNA and CDR2 is YNFKEQ. V was shortened by 0 bases and J by 1 base, with 11 bases between the two germline ends. CDR3 region: CASSQEGPPRTDTQYF. The CDR3 nucleotides read TGTGCCAGCAGCCAAGAGGGCCCCCCCCGCACAGATACGCAGTATTTT.

The V gene is TRBV6-1, the J gene TRBJ2-5; 7 bases are shared with TRBD1. From germline, CDR1 is MNHNS and CDR2 SASEGT. CDR3 length: 18 amino acids. V lost 3 bases to trimming and J lost 0 bases; unmatched junction nucleotides: 13. CDR3 sequence reads: CASSELNPGTDYQETQYF. Here the CDR3 DNA reads TGTGCCAGCAGTGAGCTAAACCCCGGGACAGATTACCAAGAGACCCAGTACTTC.

This chain links TRBV10-2 with TRBJ2-7; 7 nucleotides agree with TRBD1. Germline CDR1 reads WSHSY; CDR2 reads SAAADI. This CDR3 is 15 amino acids long. V lost 4 bases, J lost 2 bases, and 8 bases stayed unmatched. CDR3 loop: CASSGAFDRAYEQYF. DNA of the CDR3: TGCGCCAGCAGTGGGGCCTTTGACAGGGCCTACGAGCAGTACTTC.

This clone was counted a few times. V usage is TRBV19 and J usage is TRBJ2-7, with D perhaps TRBD1 (5 bases). Trimming shortened V by 6 bases and J by 4 bases, and 13 bases separated the two germline ends. CDR1 and CDR2 (germline): LNHDA, SQIVND (reference sequence). The CDR3 sequence is 13 residues long. In nucleotides, the CDR3 is TGTGCCAGTAGGGGGCAGGAGCCGTACGAGCAGTACTTC. This sequence encodes CASRGQEPYEQYF.

The chain has TRBV21-1 and TRBJ2-1; the table's D call, TRBD1, was not checked against the DNA. TRBV21-1 is deemed a pseudogene. This CDR3 has 14 amino acids. The CDR3 sequence is CASSARQGDDEQFF. CDR3 nucleotide sequence: TGTGCCAGCAGCGCCCGACAGGGGGACGATGAGCAGTTCTTC.

V and J are TRBV6-5 and TRBJ1-1, with TRBD1 as a possible D gene (5 bases). CDR1 is MNHEY and CDR2 is SVGAGI in the germline V gene. The V gene lost 7 bases and the J gene lost 1 base, with 7 bases spanning the gap. The CDR3 sequence is 12 residues long. CDR3 protein: CASKGSNTEAFF. CDR3 DNA sequence: TGTGCCAGCAAGGGGTCGAACACTGAAGCTTTCTTT.

The rearrangement uses TRBV5-8 and TRBJ2-1; a possible D gene is TRBD2 (5 bases). CDR1 and CDR2 from the germline V gene are SGHTS and YDEGEE. V was cut by 0 bases and J by 7 bases, with 14 bases left in between. There are 15 residues in the CDR3. This chain's CDR3 is CASSLGLNTANEQFF. The CDR3 DNA sequence: TGTGCCAGCAGCTTGGGACTAAATACGGCAAATGAGCAGTTCTTC.

The chain is built from TRBV18 and TRBJ2-3, with TRBD2 matching 7 bases. Germline CDR1 and CDR2: KGHSH and LQKENI. V lost 1 base and J lost 6; bases outside the gene matches: 7. The CDR3 totals 15 residues. The CDR3 coding sequence is TGTGCCAGCTCACCACTTGGGACTAACGTGGATACGCAGTATTTT. The encoded protein is CASSPLGTNVDTQYF.

This chain joins TRBV24-1 and TRBJ2-7, with 7 nucleotides matching TRBD2. The CDR3 covers 13 residues. Germline V lookup: CDR1 KGHDR, CDR2 SFDVKD. V was pared by 4 bases and J by 3 bases, with 2 bases of the junction left unmatched. In DNA, the CDR3 is TGTGCCACCAGTGAAACGGGGGGCTACGAGCAGTACTTC. Translating gives CATSETGGYEQYF.

The rearrangement joins TRBV21-1 to TRBJ2-2; the table gives TRBD1 as D, unverified against the DNA. TRBV21-1 is a recognized pseudogene. The CDR3 runs to 18 residues. CDR3 sequence reads: CASSKELTGERYTGELFF. Written as DNA, the CDR3 is TGTGCCAGCAGCAAAGAACTGACAGGGGAAAGATACACCGGGGAGCTGTTTTTT.

The chain has TRBV28 and TRBJ2-5; D is possibly TRBD1 (5 bases). CDR3 length: 14 amino acids. Germline V CDR1 and CDR2: MDHEN, SYDVKM. Trimming stripped 2 bases from V and 5 bases from J, with 12 bases between. CDR3 coding DNA: TGTGCCAGCAGTTTAAATGGGGCATGGGAGACCCAGTACTTC. It codes for CASSLNGAWETQYF.

V usage is TRBV12-5 and J usage is TRBJ1-4, with 10 nucleotides matching TRBD1. The CDR3 is made up of 14 amino acids. V lost 5 bases, J lost 8 bases, and 5 bases stayed unmatched. Germline values: CDR1 LGHNT, CDR2 FRNRAP. CDR3 amino acids: CASGPDRGDEKLFF. For the CDR3, the DNA is TGTGCTAGTGGTCCGGACAGGGGGGACGAAAAACTGTTTTTT. The complete variable domain, with remaining parts taken from reference TRBV12-5 and TRBJ1-4, reads DARVTQTPRHKVTEMGQEVTMRCQPILGHNTVFWYRQTMMQGLELLAYFRNRAPLDDSGMPKDRFSAEMPDATLATLKIQPSEPRDSAVYFCASGPDRGDEKLFFGSGTQLSVL.

This chain links TRBV4-3 with TRBJ1-6, with no clear D. The CDR3 length is 13 residues. Trimming left V 0 bases short and J 7 bases short, with 4 bases between. CDR1 is LGHNA, CDR2 YSLEER, per germline. DNA of the CDR3: TGCGCCAGCAGCCAAGAGGGCAATTCACCCCTCCACTTT. Protein product: CASSQEGNSPLHF.

Comment on this clone: Other nucleotide sequences from this sample produce the same CDR3. The gene calls are TRBV5-4 and TRBJ2-7; D is perhaps TRBD1 (5 bases). In germline, CDR1 is SGHNT, CDR2 YYREEE (reference sequence). V lost 4 bases, J lost 1 base, and 9 bases lay in between. The CDR3 covers 13 residues. As DNA, the CDR3 is TGTGCCAGCAGCGTGCAGGGTTCCTACGAGCAGTACTTC. Amino acids: CASSVQGSYEQYF.

This chain links TRBV6-5 with TRBJ2-1, with 8 bases matching TRBD1. This CDR3 region has 14 residues. Germline loops: CDR1 MNHEY, CDR2 SVGAGI. DNA for the CDR3: TGTGCTTCAGACAGGGGTGCCCGCTACAATGAGCAGTTCTTC. Amino acids: CASDRGARYNEQFF.

This clone was seen a single time. CDR3 protein: CASSLGAGSGYTF. As DNA, the CDR3 is TGTGCCAGCAGCTTGGGGGCAGGGTCGGGCTACACCTTC. The chain uses TRBV5-6 and TRBJ1-2, with D possibly matching TRBD1 (5 bases). This CDR3 contains 13 residues. The V end was cut by 0 bases, the J end by 8 bases, with 11 bases between. Germline V gene lookup returns CDR1 SGHDT and CDR2 YYEEEE.

V is TRBV11-1 and J is TRBJ2-7; 8 bases align to TRBD2. V lost 6 bases, J lost 2 bases, and 6 bases stayed unmatched. The CDR3 contains 14 residues. Germline-derived CDR1 and CDR2 are SGHAT and FQDESV (reference sequence). CDR3: CASSSTSGAYEQYF. The CDR3 coding sequence is TGTGCCAGCAGTTCCACTAGCGGAGCCTACGAGCAGTACTTC.

This chain connects TRBV30 to TRBJ1-4, with a tentative D call TRBD1 (5 bases). CDR1 is GTSNPN, CDR2 SVGIG, per germline (reference sequence). The CDR3 spans 15 residues. Trimming shortened V by 0 bases and J by 3 bases, and 11 bases separated the two germline ends. This CDR3 reads CAWSVPGLSNEKLFF. The CDR3 DNA reads as TGTGCCTGGAGTGTACCAGGGTTATCTAATGAAAAACTGTTTTTT.

The V gene is TRBV2, the J gene TRBJ1-1, with 9 bases fitting TRBD1. Per the germline V gene, CDR1 is SNHLY and CDR2 is FYNNEI. This CDR3 is built from 15 residues. J gave up 11 bases and V 4 bases, and 14 bases lay outside the gene matches. The chain's CDR3 is CASSALGQGPFLAFF. The CDR3 DNA reads TGTGCCAGCAGTGCCCTGGGACAGGGACCCTTTCTTGCTTTCTTT.

The chain combines TRBV3-1 (or the pseudogene TRBV3-2) with TRBJ2-7, with a possible D match to TRBD2 (6 bases). This CDR3 is 15 amino acids long. CDR1 is LGHDT and CDR2 is YNNKEL in the germline V gene (reference sequence). The V end was cut by 0 bases, the J end by 0 bases, with 9 bases between. CDR3 nucleotides: TGTGCCAGCAGCCAAGAGGGGGGTAGCTCCTACGAGCAGTACTTC. Amino acid sequence: CASSQEGGSSYEQYF.

The sample holds one count of this clone. This rearrangement joins TRBV7-9 to TRBJ2-5; tentatively, D is TRBD2 (5 bases). Between the trimmed V and J ends, which lost 2 bases and 7 bases, there was a span of 17 bases. The CDR3 is 15 residues long. From germline, CDR1 is SEHNR and CDR2 FQNEAQ (reference sequence). The CDR3 loop reads CASSLTAGSKGTQYF. The CDR3 DNA follows: TGTGCCAGCAGCTTAACGGCTGGGAGTAAAGGGACCCAGTACTTC.